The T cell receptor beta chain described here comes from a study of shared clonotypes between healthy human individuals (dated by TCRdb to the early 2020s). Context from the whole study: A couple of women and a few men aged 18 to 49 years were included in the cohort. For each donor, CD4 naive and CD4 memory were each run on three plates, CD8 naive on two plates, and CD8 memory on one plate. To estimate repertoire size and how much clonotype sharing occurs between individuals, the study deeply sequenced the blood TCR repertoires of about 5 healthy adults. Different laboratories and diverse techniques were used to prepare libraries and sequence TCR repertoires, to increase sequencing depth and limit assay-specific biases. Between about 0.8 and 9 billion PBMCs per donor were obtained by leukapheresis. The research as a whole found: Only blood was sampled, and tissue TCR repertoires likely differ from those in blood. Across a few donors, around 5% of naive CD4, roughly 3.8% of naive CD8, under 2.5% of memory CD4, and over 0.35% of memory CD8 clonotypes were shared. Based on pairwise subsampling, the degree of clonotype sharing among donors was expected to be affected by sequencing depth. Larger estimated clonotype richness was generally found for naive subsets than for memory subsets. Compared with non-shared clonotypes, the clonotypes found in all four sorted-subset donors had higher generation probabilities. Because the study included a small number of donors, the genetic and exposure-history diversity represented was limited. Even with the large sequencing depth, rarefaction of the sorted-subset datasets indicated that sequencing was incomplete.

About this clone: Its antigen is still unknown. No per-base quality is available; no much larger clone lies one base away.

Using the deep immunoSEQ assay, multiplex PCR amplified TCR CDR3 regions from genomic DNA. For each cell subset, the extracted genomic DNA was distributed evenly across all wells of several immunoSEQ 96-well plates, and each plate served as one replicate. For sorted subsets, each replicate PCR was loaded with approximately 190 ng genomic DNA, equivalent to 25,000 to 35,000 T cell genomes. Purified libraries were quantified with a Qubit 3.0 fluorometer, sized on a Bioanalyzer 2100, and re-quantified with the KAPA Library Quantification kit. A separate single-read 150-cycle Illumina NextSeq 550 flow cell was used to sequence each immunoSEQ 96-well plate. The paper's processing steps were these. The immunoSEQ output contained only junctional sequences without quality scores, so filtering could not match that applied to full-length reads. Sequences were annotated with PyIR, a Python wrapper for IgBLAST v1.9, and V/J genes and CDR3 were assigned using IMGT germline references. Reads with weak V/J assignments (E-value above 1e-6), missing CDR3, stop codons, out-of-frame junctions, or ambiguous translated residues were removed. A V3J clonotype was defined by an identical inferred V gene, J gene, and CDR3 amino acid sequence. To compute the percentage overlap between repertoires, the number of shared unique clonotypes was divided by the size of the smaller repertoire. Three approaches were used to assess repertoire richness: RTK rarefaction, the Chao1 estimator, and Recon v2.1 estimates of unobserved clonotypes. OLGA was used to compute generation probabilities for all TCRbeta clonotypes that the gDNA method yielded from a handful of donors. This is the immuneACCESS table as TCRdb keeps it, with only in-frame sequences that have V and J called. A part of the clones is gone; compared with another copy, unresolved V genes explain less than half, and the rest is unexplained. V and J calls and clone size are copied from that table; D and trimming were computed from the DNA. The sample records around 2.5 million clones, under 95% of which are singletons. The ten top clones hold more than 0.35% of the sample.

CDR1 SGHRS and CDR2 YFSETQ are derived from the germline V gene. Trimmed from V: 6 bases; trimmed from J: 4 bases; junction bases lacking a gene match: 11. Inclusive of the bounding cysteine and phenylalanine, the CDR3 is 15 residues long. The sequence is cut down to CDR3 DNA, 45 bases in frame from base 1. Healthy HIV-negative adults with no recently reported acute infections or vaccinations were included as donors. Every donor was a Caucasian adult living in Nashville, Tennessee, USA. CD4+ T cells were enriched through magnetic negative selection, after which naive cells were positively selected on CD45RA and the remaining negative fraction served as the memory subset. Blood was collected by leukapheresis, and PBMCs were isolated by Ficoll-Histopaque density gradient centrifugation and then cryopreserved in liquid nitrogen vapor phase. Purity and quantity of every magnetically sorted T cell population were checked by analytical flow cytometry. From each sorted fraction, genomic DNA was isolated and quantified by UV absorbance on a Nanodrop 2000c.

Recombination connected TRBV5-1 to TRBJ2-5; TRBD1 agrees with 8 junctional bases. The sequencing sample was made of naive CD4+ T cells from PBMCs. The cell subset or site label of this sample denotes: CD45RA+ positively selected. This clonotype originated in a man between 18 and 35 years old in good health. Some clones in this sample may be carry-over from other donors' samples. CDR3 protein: CASTPRQGAVETQYF. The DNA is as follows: TGCGCCAGCACCCCCCGGCAGGGGGCTGTAGAGACCCAGTACTTC.